The 2 T cell receptor beta chains listed next were all sequenced from one sample in a study of spatial heterogeneity in lung cancer. Time point meaning: blood at routine non-recurrence follow-up after resection. One entry per CDR3 protein, called by TCRdb with MiXCR from the 5' RACE reads. The sample carries more than 75,000 distinct CDR3 sequences, approximately 19% recorded once. The sample in question was PBMCs, obtained at follow-up. These receptors all come from a male donor with early-stage non-small cell lung cancer.

The chain uses TRBV20-1 and TRBJ2-1; D might be TRBD1 (5 bases). Germline-derived CDR1 and CDR2 are DFQATT and SNEGSKA (reference sequence). This CDR3 comprises 15 residues. Trimming took off 1 base at V and 4 bases at J, with 14 bases between the two ends. The CDR3 coding sequence is TGCAGTGCTAGAGCGTTGCAGGGATCTTACAATGAGCAGTTCTTC. It codes for CSARALQGSYNEQFF.

V usage is TRBV30 and J usage is TRBJ1-2; the D is unclear. Germline V lookup: CDR1 GTSNPN, CDR2 SVGIG (reference sequence). The V and J ends lost 2 bases and 0 bases respectively, with 4 bases between them. This CDR3 is 12 amino acids long. CDR3 in amino acids: CAWSPANYGYTF. Here the CDR3 DNA reads TGTGCCTGGAGTCCGGCTAACTATGGCTACACCTTC.